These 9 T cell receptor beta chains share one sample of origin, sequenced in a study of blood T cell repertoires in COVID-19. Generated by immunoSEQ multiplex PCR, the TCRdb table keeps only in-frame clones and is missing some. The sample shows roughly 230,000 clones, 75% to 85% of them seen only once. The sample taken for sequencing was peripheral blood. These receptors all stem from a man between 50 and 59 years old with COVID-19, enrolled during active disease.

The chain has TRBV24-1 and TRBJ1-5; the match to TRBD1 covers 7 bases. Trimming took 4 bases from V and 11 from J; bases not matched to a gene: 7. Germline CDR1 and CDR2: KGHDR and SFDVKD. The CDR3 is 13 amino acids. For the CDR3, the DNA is TGTGCCACCAGTGAAGGGGGCCGCGCTACCCAGCATTTT. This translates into CATSEGGRATQHF.

This CDR3 reads CASSLDGNYEQYF. CDR3 DNA sequence: TGTGCCAGCTCACTCGACGGGAACTACGAGCAGTACTTC. This rearrangement joins TRBV18 to TRBJ2-7, with D possibly matching TRBD2 (5 bases). V shed 4 bases and J shed 3 bases, with 10 bases lying between them. CDR3 length equals 13 residues. CDR1 is KGHSH and CDR2 is LQKENI in the germline V gene.

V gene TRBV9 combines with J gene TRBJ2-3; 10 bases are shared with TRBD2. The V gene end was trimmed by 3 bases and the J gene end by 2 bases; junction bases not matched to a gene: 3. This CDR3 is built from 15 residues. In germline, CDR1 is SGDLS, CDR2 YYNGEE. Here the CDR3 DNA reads TGTGCCAGCAGCGCCCTAGCGGGGGCCACAGATACGCAGTATTTT. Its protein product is CASSALAGATDTQYF.

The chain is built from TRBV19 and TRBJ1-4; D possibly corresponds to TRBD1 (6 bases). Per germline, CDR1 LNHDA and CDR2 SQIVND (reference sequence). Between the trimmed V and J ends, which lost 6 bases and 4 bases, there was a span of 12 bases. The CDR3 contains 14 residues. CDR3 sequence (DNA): TGTGCCAGTAGAGGTGGACAGAATAATGAAAAACTGTTTTTT. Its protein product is CASRGGQNNEKLFF.

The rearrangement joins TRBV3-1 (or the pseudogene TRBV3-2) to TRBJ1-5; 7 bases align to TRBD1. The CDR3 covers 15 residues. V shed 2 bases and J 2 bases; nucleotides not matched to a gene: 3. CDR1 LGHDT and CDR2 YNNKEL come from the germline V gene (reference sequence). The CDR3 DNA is TGTGCCAGCAGCCAACAGACAGGGCGCAATCAGCCCCAGCATTTT. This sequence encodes CASSQQTGRNQPQHF.

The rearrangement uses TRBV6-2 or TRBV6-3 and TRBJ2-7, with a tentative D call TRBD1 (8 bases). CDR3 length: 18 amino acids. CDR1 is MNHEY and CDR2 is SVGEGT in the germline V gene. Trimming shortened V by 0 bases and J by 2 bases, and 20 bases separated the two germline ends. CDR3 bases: TGTGCCAGCAGTTACTCACGACAGGGGAGGGGTACCCCCTACGAGCAGTACTTC. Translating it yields CASSYSRQGRGTPYEQYF.

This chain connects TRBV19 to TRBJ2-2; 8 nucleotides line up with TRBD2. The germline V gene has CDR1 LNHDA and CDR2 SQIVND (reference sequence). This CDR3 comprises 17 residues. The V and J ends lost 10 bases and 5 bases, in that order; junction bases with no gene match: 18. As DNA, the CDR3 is TGTGCCACCTACCGGGGAGCGGGGGTAGGTTTGACCGGGGAGCTGTTTTTT. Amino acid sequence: CATYRGAGVGLTGELFF. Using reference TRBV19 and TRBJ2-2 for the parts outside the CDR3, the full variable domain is DGGITQSPKYLFRKEGQNVTLSCEQNLNHDAMYWYRQDPGQGLRLIYYSQIVNDFQKGDIAEGYSVSREKKESFPLTVTSAQKNPTAFYLCATYRGAGVGLTGELFFGEGSRLTVL.

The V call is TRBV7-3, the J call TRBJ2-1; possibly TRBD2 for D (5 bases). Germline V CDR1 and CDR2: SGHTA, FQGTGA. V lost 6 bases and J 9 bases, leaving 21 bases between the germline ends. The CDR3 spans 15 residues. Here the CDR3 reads CASSSKRTGLVEQFF. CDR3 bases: TGTGCCAGCAGTTCGAAGCGGACCGGTTTGGTTGAGCAGTTCTTC.

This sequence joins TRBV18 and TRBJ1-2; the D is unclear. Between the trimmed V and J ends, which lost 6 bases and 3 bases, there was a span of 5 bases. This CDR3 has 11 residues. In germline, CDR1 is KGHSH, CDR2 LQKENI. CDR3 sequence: CASSRDYGYTF. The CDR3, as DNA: TGTGCCAGCTCCCGGGACTATGGCTACACCTTC.